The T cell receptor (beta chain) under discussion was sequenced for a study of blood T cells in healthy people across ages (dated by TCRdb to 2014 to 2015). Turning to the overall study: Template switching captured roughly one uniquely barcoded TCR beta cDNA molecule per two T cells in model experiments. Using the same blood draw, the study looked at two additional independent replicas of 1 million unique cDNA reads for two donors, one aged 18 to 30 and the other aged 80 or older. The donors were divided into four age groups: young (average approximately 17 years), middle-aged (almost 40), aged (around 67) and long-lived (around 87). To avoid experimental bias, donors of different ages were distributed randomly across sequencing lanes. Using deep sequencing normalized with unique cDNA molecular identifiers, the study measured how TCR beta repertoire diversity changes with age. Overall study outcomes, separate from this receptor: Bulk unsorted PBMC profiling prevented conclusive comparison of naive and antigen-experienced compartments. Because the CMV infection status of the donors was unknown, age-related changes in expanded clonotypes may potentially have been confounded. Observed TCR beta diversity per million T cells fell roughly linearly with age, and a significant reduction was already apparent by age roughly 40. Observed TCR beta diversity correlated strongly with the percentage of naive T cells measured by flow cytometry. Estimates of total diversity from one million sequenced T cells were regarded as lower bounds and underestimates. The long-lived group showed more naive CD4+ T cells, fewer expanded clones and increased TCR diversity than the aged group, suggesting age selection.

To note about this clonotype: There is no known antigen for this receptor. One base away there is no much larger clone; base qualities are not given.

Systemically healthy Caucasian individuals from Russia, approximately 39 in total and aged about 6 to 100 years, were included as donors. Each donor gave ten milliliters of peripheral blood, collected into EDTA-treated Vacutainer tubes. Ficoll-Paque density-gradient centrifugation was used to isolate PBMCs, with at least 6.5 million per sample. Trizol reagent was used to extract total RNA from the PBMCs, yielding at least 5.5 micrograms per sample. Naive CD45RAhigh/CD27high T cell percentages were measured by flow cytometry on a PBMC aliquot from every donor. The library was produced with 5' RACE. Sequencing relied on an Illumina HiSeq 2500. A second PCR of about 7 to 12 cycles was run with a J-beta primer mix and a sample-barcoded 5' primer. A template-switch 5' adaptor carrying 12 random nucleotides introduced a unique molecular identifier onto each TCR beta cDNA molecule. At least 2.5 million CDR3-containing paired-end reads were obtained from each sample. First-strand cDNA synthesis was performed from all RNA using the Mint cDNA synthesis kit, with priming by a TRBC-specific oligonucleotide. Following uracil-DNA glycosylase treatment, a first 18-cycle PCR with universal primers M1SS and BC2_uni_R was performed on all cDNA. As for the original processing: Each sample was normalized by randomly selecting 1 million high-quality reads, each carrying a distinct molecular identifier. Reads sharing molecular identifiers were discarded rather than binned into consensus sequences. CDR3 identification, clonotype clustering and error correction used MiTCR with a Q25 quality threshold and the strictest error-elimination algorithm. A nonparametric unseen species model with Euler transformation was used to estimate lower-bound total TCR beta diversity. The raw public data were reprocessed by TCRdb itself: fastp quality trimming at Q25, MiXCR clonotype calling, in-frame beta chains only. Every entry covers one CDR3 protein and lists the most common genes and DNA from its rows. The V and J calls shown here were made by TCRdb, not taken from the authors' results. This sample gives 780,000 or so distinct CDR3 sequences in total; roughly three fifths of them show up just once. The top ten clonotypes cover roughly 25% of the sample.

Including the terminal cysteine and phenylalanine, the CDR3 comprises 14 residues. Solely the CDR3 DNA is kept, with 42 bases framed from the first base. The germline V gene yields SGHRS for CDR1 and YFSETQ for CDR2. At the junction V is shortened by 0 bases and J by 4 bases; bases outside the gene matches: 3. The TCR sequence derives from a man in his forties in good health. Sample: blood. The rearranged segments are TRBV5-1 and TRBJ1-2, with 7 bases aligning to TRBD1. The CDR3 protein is CASSLEGASYGYTF. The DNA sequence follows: TGCGCCAGCAGCTTGGAGGGGGCAAGCTATGGCTACACCTTC. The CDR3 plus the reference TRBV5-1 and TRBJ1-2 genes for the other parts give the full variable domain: KAGVTQTPRYLIKTRGQQVTLSCSPISGHRSVSWYQQTPGQGLQFLFEYFSETQRNKGNFPGRFSGRQFSNSRSEMNVSTLELGDSALYLCASSLEGASYGYTFGSGTRLTVV.